This is a list of T cell receptor beta chains from one sample in a study of T-cell memory formation after mild COVID-19. TCRdb itself ran the 5' RACE reads through MiXCR, one entry per CDR3 protein. The top ten clones hold roughly 3.7% of a sample with around 200,000 distinct CDR3 sequences, less than 20% of them seen once. Sequences were obtained from PBMCs or a T cell subset sorted from them (not recorded which). The receptor set was obtained from a man between 18 and 29 years old who had mild COVID-19 (a few samples of this study predate the infection). Cell type and time point are not known. Both conserved end residues are part of each CDR3. Fields, in order: D gene, V gene, clone size, J gene, CDR3 DNA, CDR3 protein. A D gene is named only where the DNA matches it firmly. Clone size is shown for a subset of rows, as once, few, many or a class of expanded clone.

D gene: .
V gene: TRBV6-2/TRBV6-3
clone size: few
J gene: TRBJ1-1
CDR3 DNA: TGTGCCAGCAGTTCAACGGCCAGGGGGAACACTGAAGCTTTCTTT
CDR3 protein: CASSSTARGNTEAFF

D gene: TRBD1
V gene: TRBV9
clone size: few
J gene: TRBJ1-3
CDR3 DNA: TGTGCCAGCAGCGCAGGGACAGCAAACACCATATATTTT
CDR3 protein: CASSAGTANTIYF

D gene: .
V gene: TRBV5-6
clone size: few
J gene: TRBJ1-2
CDR3 DNA: TGTGCCAGCAGCTCATACCGGGCCGGGGGCTACACCTTC
CDR3 protein: CASSSYRAGGYTF

D gene: TRBD2
V gene: TRBV7-2
clone size: many
J gene: TRBJ2-1
CDR3 DNA: TGTGCCAGCAGCTCAGACAGCGGGGGGGCCTACAATGAGCAGTTCTTC
CDR3 protein: CASSSDSGGAYNEQFF

D gene: TRBD2
V gene: TRBV3-1
clone size: .
J gene: TRBJ2-3
CDR3 DNA: TGTGCCAGCAGCCATACGGGACTAGGTGGAGATACGCAGTATTTT
CDR3 protein: CASSHTGLGGDTQYF

D gene: TRBD2
V gene: TRBV6-6
clone size: once
J gene: TRBJ2-1
CDR3 DNA: TGTGCCAGCAGCCCTCCCGCGGGACTAGCGGGGGGGCCGTCCGGCAATGAGCAGTTCTTC
CDR3 protein: CASSPPAGLAGGPSGNEQFF

D gene: .
V gene: TRBV7-2
clone size: few
J gene: TRBJ1-1
CDR3 DNA: TGTGCCAGCAGCACGGGACGGAACACTGAAGCTTTCTTT
CDR3 protein: CASSTGRNTEAFF

D gene: .
V gene: TRBV24-1
clone size: .
J gene: TRBJ2-3
CDR3 DNA: TGTGCCACCAGTTTAAGGGGAGATACGCAGTATTTT
CDR3 protein: CATSLRGDTQYF

D gene: TRBD1
V gene: TRBV6-5
clone size: few
J gene: TRBJ2-3
CDR3 DNA: TGTGCCAGCAGGGCCCCGGGACAGGGGACAGATACGCAGTATTTT
CDR3 protein: CASRAPGQGTDTQYF

D gene: .
V gene: TRBV3-1
clone size: few
J gene: TRBJ1-2
CDR3 DNA: TGTGCCAGCAGCCAACAGGACTATGGCTACACCTTC
CDR3 protein: CASSQQDYGYTF

D gene: .
V gene: TRBV12-3/TRBV12-4
clone size: few
J gene: TRBJ1-1
CDR3 DNA: TGTGCCAGCAGTTTAGGGCAGGACACTGAAGCTTTCTTT
CDR3 protein: CASSLGQDTEAFF

D gene: .
V gene: TRBV24-1
clone size: .
J gene: TRBJ2-1
CDR3 DNA: TGTGCCACCAGTGCCATACGGTGGGGCTCCTACAATGAGCAGTTCTTC
CDR3 protein: CATSAIRWGSYNEQFF

D gene: .
V gene: TRBV5-1
clone size: .
J gene: TRBJ2-7
CDR3 DNA: TGCGCCAGCAGCCCCACTTTAGGCAGCGCGAGCTACGAGCAGTACTTC
CDR3 protein: CASSPTLGSASYEQYF

D gene: .
V gene: TRBV4-3
clone size: few
J gene: TRBJ1-1
CDR3 DNA: TGCGCCAGCAGCCAAGCATGGGTGGGGGCGACCCACACTGAAGCTTTCTTT
CDR3 protein: CASSQAWVGATHTEAFF

D gene: TRBD1
V gene: TRBV24-1
clone size: .
J gene: TRBJ2-1
CDR3 DNA: TGTGCCACCAGTGATCTGGTAGGGGGCGACACCTACAATGAGCAGTTCTTC
CDR3 protein: CATSDLVGGDTYNEQFF

D gene: .
V gene: TRBV7-9
clone size: few
J gene: TRBJ1-1
CDR3 DNA: TGTGCCAGCAGCCTGAGAACGGTACAGGGCAGCACTGAAGCTTTCTTT
CDR3 protein: CASSLRTVQGSTEAFF

D gene: .
V gene: TRBV9
clone size: .
J gene: TRBJ2-4
CDR3 DNA: TGTGCCAGCAGCGTAATGGGGGCGGGAAACATTCAGTACTTC
CDR3 protein: CASSVMGAGNIQYF

D gene: .
V gene: TRBV5-4
clone size: .
J gene: TRBJ2-7
CDR3 DNA: TGTGCCAGCAGCTCACTTGGGAGGGAGCAGTACTTC
CDR3 protein: CASSSLGREQYF

D gene: .
V gene: TRBV20-1
clone size: .
J gene: TRBJ1-5
CDR3 DNA: TGCAGTGCTAGCCCCGGTAGGATGACGCCCCAGCATTTT
CDR3 protein: CSASPGRMTPQHF

D gene: .
V gene: TRBV6-2/TRBV6-3
clone size: .
J gene: TRBJ2-3
CDR3 DNA: TGTGCCTGCCAGGACTACCGTAGCACAGATACGCAGTATTTT
CDR3 protein: CACQDYRSTDTQYF

D gene: TRBD2
V gene: TRBV20-1
clone size: few
J gene: TRBJ2-3
CDR3 DNA: TGCAGTGCTAGCCCGGCCAGCGGGGGCCTCACAGATACGCAGTATTTT
CDR3 protein: CSASPASGGLTDTQYF

D gene: .
V gene: TRBV2
clone size: .
J gene: TRBJ1-4
CDR3 DNA: TGTGCCAGCAGTGTATTTCAGGTCGCAACTAATGAAAAACTGTTTTTT
CDR3 protein: CASSVFQVATNEKLFF

D gene: .
V gene: TRBV5-1
clone size: many
J gene: TRBJ1-2
CDR3 DNA: TGCGCCAGCAGCGGCGTCCCGGGTGGCTACACCTTC
CDR3 protein: CASSGVPGGYTF

D gene: .
V gene: TRBV4-2
clone size: .
J gene: TRBJ1-1
CDR3 DNA: TGTGCCAGCAGCCAAGCCCAGGGAGTTGACACTGAAGCTTTCTTT
CDR3 protein: CASSQAQGVDTEAFF